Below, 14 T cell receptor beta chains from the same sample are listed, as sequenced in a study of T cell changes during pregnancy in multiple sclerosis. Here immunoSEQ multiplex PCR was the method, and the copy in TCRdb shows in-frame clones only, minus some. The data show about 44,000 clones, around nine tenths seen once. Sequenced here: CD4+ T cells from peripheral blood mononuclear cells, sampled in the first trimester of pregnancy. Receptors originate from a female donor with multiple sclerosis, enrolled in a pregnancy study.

The CDR3 DNA reads as TGTGCCAGTGGAGGGCTCAGCAATCAGCCCCAGCATTTT. This sequence encodes CASGGLSNQPQHF. The V call is TRBV28, the J call TRBJ1-5; D is uncertain. CDR3 size: 13 residues. Per germline, CDR1 MDHEN and CDR2 SYDVKM. Between the trimmed V and J ends, which lost 9 bases and 1 base, there was a span of 10 bases.

DNA for the CDR3: TGTGCCAGCCGGGGACTAACAATCTCTGGGGCCAACGTCCTGACTTTC. Amino acids: CASRGLTISGANVLTF. The V call is TRBV28, the J call TRBJ2-6, with 7 bases lining up with TRBD2. Germline loops: CDR1 MDHEN, CDR2 SYDVKM. The length of the CDR3 is 16 residues. V shed 8 bases and J 0 bases; nucleotides not matched to a gene: 7.

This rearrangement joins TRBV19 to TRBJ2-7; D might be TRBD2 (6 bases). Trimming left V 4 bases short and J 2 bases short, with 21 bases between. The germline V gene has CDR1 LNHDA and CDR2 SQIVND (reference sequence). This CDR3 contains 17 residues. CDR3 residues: CASSTRGFGTPTYEQYF. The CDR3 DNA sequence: TGTGCCAGTAGTACACGCGGATTTGGGACTCCTACCTACGAGCAGTACTTC.

CDR3 region: CASSDRLPPEQFF. CDR3 coding DNA: TGTGCCAGCAGTGACCGGTTGCCGCCTGAGCAGTTCTTC. The genes are TRBV2 and TRBJ2-1; D not resolved. This CDR3 has 13 residues. Germline V gene data show CDR1 as SNHLY and CDR2 as FYNNEI. Trimming cost V 3 bases and J 9 bases, with 12 bases left between them.

The CDR3 nucleotides read TGTGCCAGCAGTCCGGGGGGGTTCGATGGCTACACCTTC. Its protein is CASSPGGFDGYTF. The genes are TRBV28 and TRBJ1-2; D might be TRBD1 (5 bases). Trimming took off 5 bases at V and 6 bases at J, with 13 bases between the two ends. The CDR3 length is 13 residues. The germline gives CDR1 MDHEN, CDR2 SYDVKM.

The CDR3 is CASSPGTGKVYGYTF. CDR3 nucleotides: TGTGCCAGCAGCCCCGGGACAGGGAAGGTCTATGGCTACACCTTC. V usage is TRBV6-5 and J usage is TRBJ1-2; the match to TRBD1 covers 9 bases. This CDR3 is 15 amino acids long. CDR1 is MNHEY, CDR2 SVGAGI, per germline. The junction had 9 bases not matched to a gene; V was cut back by 6 bases and J by 4 bases.

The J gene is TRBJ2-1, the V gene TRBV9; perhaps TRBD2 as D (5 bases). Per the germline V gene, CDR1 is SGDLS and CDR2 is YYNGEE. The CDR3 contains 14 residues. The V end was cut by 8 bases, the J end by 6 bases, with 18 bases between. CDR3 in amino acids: CASQGGGYRNEQFF. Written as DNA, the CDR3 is TGTGCCAGTCAAGGAGGCGGGTACCGCAATGAGCAGTTCTTC. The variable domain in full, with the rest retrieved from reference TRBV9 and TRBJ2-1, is DSGVTQTPKHLITATGQRVTLRCSPRSGDLSVYWYQQSLDQGLQFLIQYYNGEERAKGNILERFSAQQFPDLHSELNLSSLELGDSALYFCASQGGGYRNEQFFGPGTRLTVL.

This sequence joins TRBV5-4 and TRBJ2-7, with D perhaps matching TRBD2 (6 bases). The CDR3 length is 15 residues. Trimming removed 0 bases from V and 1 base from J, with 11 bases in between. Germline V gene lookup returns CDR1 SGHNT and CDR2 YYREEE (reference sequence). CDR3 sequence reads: CASSLAGAGSYEQYF. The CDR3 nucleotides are TGTGCCAGCAGCTTGGCCGGGGCGGGGTCCTACGAGCAGTACTTC.

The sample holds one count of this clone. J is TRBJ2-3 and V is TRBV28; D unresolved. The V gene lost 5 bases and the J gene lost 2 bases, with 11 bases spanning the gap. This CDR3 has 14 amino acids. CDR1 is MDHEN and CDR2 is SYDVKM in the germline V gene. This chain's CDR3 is CASSGGGYTDTQYF. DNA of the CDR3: TGTGCCAGCAGTGGCGGCGGATACACAGATACGCAGTATTTT.

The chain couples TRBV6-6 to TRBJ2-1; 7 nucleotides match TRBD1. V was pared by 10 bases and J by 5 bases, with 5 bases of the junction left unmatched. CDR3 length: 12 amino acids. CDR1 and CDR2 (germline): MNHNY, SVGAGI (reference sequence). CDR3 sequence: CAIQQGNNEQFF. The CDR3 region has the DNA TGTGCCATTCAACAGGGGAACAATGAGCAGTTCTTC.

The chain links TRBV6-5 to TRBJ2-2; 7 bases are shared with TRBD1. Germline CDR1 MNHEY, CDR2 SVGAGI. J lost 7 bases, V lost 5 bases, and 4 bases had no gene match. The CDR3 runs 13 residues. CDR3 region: CASSKGAVGELFF. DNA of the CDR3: TGTGCCAGCAGTAAGGGGGCGGTCGGGGAGCTGTTTTTT.

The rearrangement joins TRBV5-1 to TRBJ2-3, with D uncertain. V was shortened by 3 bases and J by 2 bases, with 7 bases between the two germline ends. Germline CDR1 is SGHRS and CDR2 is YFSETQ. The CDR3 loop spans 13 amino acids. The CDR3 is CASSWAPTDTQYF. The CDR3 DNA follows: TGCGCCAGCAGCTGGGCCCCCACAGATACGCAGTATTTT.

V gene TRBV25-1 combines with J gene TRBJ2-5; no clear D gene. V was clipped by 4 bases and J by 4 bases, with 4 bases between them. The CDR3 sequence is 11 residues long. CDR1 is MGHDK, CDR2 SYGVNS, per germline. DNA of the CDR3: TGTGCCAGCAGTGTGGCAGAGACCCAGTACTTC. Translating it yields CASSVAETQYF. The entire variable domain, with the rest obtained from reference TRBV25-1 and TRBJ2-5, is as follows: EADIYQTPRYLVIGTGKKITLECSQTMGHDKMYWYQQDPGMELHLIHYSYGVNSTEKGDLSSESTVSRIRTEHFPLTLESARPSHTSQYLCASSVAETQYFGPGTRLLVL.

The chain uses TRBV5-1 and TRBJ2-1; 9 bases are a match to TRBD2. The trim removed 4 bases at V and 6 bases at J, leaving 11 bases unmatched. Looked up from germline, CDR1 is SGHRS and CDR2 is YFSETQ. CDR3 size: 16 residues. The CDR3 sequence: CASSPPLGGRANEQFF. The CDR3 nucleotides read TGCGCCAGCAGCCCACCGCTGGGCGGGAGGGCCAATGAGCAGTTCTTC.